This T cell receptor beta chain is from a study of blood T cell repertoires in COVID-19. Study in general: The origin of the acute and convalescent COVID-19 samples was the United States, Italy and Spain. PBMCs, B-cell-depleted T cells, or T cells were the source of the cDNA or gDNA that made up the material.

The ends were cut back, 7 bases at V and 0 bases at J, with 15 bases in the middle. The CDR3 has 15 residues. Germline V gene lookup returns CDR1 MNHEY and CDR2 SVGAGI. Study processing details: From reference gene primer amplification, estimates of nucleated cell counts were derived. Using immunoSEQ multiplex PCR, the repertoire was profiled, and TCRdb retains in-frame clones only, with some absent. V and J calls and clone size are copied from that table; D and trimming were computed from the DNA. Among around 64,000 clones listed, more than 80% were seen once. Specimen: peripheral blood. This rearrangement joins TRBV6-5 to TRBJ2-5, with D possibly matching TRBD2 (6 bases). This TCR derives from a man aged 25-45 years with acute or convalescent COVID-19. The DNA for the CDR3 is TGTGCCAGCACCACGACACTAGCACACCAAGAGACCCAGTACTTC. As protein: CASTTTLAHQETQYF.